The present T cell receptor (beta chain) was sequenced within a study of T-cell reconstitution after alpha-beta-depleted transplantation in children. General study results and limits: Several hundred expanded graft clones reportedly gave rise to the alpha-beta T cells present about two months after transplant. T-cell numbers and diversity one year post-transplant derived largely from freshly generated T cells. Surviving recipient T cells and intrathymic progenitors accounted for some patients' high TCRbeta diversity at day 60.

This clonotype turned up a few times. No antigen is known for it. CDR1 MNHEY and CDR2 SVGAGI come from the germline V gene. Trimming removed 4 bases at V and 7 bases at J, with 8 bases between. CDR3 length: 11 amino acids. Unique molecular identifiers tagged the TCRbeta library. TCRdb re-called the PCR reads with MiXCR, one entry per CDR3 protein. This sample has about 830,000 distinct CDR3 sequences, with about 15% found just once. The TCR comes from a male patient younger than 18 who had a stem cell transplant for acute lymphoblastic leukemia, so the T cells may come from the graft donor. The gene calls are TRBV6-5 and TRBJ2-7, with D possibly being TRBD2 (5 bases). Sequenced material: PBMCs, mostly from graft donor cells, taken 360 days after TCRalphabeta/CD19-depleted stem cell transplant. The chain's CDR3 is CASSSQREQYF. CDR3 sequence (DNA): TGTGCCAGCAGTTCTCAGCGGGAGCAGTACTTC.